The T cell receptor beta chain described here comes from a study of OX40 agonist ivuxolimab in advanced cancers. Study-wide points: Blood T cells, both CD4+ and CD8+, expanded clonally by week 6 at 0.1 to 3.0 mg/kg.

Germline V gene lookup returns CDR1 MNHNY and CDR2 SVGAGI (reference sequence). V lost 2 bases and J lost 7, with 15 bases in between. CDR3 size: 15 residues. A note on this clone: What it binds is unknown.

The repertoire was sequenced with immunoSEQ multiplex PCR; TCRdb's copy has only in-frame clones and lacks some. The sample yields 68,000 or so clones, approximately 90% seen once. This material consisted of CD4+ or CD8+ T cells sorted from blood, taken in a trial of the OX40 agonist ivuxolimab. The sequence was obtained from an adult with an advanced solid tumor such as melanoma, head and neck, liver or kidney cancer. V is TRBV6-6 and J is TRBJ1-5; no clear D. The CDR3 DNA sequence: TGTGCCAGCAGTTACCAGGAGCCGACCCTCCAGCCCCAGCATTTT. Residues: CASSYQEPTLQPQHF.